This T cell receptor beta chain was observed in a study of T-cell reconstitution after alpha-beta-depleted transplantation in children. TCRbeta library preparation incorporated unique molecular identifiers. TCRdb fed the PCR reads into MiXCR, producing one record per CDR3 protein. The table shows a few hundred thousand distinct CDR3 sequences, with 16% occurring only once. Findings and caveats of the study: Expanded graft clones, several hundred of them, were reportedly the source of alpha-beta T cells about two months after transplant. T cells produced anew were the main source of T-cell counts and diversity one year after transplant. Certain patients had high TCRbeta diversity at day 60, and it came from recipient T cells and thymic progenitors that survived.

Remarks on this clonotype: Its target is not known.

CDR1 and CDR2 from the germline V gene are SGHNT and YYREEE (reference sequence). The CDR3 is 15 residues long. Deletions cut 0 bases from V and 5 bases from J, with 14 bases between. The sequence was collected from a boy younger than two who had a stem cell transplant for Wiskott-Aldrich syndrome, so the T cells may come from the graft donor. This material consisted of PBMCs, mostly from graft donor cells, taken 360 days after TCRalphabeta/CD19-depleted stem cell transplant. This chain connects TRBV5-4 to TRBJ2-5, with unresolved D. CDR3 sequence reads: CASSLDGLRSETQYF. CDR3 sequence (DNA): TGTGCCAGCAGCTTGGATGGTTTGAGAAGCGAGACCCAGTACTTC. Variable domain in full (rest from reference TRBV5-4 and TRBJ2-5): ETGVTQSPTHLIKTRGQQVTLRCSSQSGHNTVSWYQQALGQGPQFIFQYYREEENGRGNFPPRFSGLQFPNYSSELNVNALELDDSALYLCASSLDGLRSETQYFGPGTRLLVL.